This TCR beta chain appears in the sequencing data of a study of T cell repertoires in cytomegalovirus infection. The ends lost 1 base at V and 2 bases at J; junction bases unmatched: 4. The CDR3 has 16 residues. Per the germline V gene, CDR1 is LGHNA and CDR2 is YSLEER. There are many counts of this clonotype. TCRdb reprocessed the reads with MiXCR, giving one entry per CDR3 protein. Of around 210,000 distinct CDR3 sequences in the sample, about 5.9% were seen once. This receptor was identified in a human donor in good health (CMV status not recorded). Some clones in this sample may be carry-over from other donors' samples. The chain uses TRBV4-3 and TRBJ2-2; 7 bases map to TRBD2. The sequenced sample consisted of PBMCs. The CDR3 DNA reads as TGCGCCAGCAGCCAAGGGACTAGTCAAAACACCGGGGAGCTGTTTTTT. Translation gives CASSQGTSQNTGELFF.